This T cell receptor (beta chain) appears in the sequencing data of a study of blood T cells in healthy people across ages (dated by TCRdb to between 2015 and 2016). About the study as a whole: Template switching captured roughly one uniquely barcoded TCR beta cDNA molecule per two T cells in model experiments. Donors were grouped into four age groups: young (average approximately 16 years), middle-aged (39), aged (around 56) and long-lived (82). To avoid experimental bias, donors of different ages were randomly spread across the sequencing lanes. Using deep sequencing normalized with unique cDNA molecular identifiers, the study measured how TCR beta repertoire diversity changes with age. For two donors (one aged 18 to 29 and one aged 80 or older), the study analyzed two additional independent replicas of 1 million unique cDNA reads from the same blood draw. Overall results and qualifications from the work: The long-lived group showed more naive CD4+ T cells, fewer expanded clones and increased TCR diversity than the aged group, suggesting age selection. As age increased, observed TCR beta diversity per million T cells dropped in a roughly linear way, and a significant reduction was already evident by age around 41. Because profiling used bulk unsorted PBMCs, naive and antigen-experienced compartments could not be compared conclusively. The percentage of naive T cells measured by flow cytometry correlated strongly with observed TCR beta diversity. Total diversity estimates from one million sequenced T cells were considered lower bounds and underestimates. Because the CMV infection status of the donors was unknown, age-related changes in expanded clonotypes may potentially have been confounded.

V is reduced by 2 bases and J by 4 bases, leaving a spacing of 8 bases between them. The CDR3 measures 13 amino acids from cysteine to phenylalanine. The read is trimmed to its CDR3 DNA, 39 bases read in frame from base 1. Donors were 30 to 45 systemically healthy Caucasian individuals from Russia aged 6 to 90 years. Each donor gave roughly 9 milliliters of peripheral blood, drawn into EDTA-treated Vacutainer tubes. Ficoll-Paque density-gradient centrifugation was used to isolate PBMCs, with at least 6.5 million per sample. Total RNA was extracted from PBMCs with Trizol reagent, with at least 6 micrograms obtained per sample. The percentages of naive CD45RAhigh/CD27high T cells were determined by flow cytometry on a PBMC aliquot from every donor. This clonotype appeared a few times. Its antigen remains unidentified. There are no base qualities to consult, and no much larger clone falls within one base.

Preparation of the library involved 5' RACE. Sequencing used an Illumina HiSeq 2500. The second PCR ran for about 6 to 12 cycles and used a J-beta primer mix along with a sample-barcoded 5' primer. A unique molecular identifier was introduced onto each TCR beta cDNA molecule by a template-switch 5' adaptor carrying 12 random nucleotides. Each sample yielded at least 3 million CDR3-containing paired-end reads. First-strand cDNA was synthesized from all RNA with the Mint cDNA synthesis kit, primed by a TRBC-specific oligonucleotide. Following uracil-DNA glycosylase treatment, all cDNA underwent a first 18-cycle PCR with the universal primers M1SS and BC2_uni_R. The original pipeline was this. For normalization, 1 million high-quality reads were randomly selected from each sample, with every read carrying a distinct molecular identifier. Reads sharing molecular identifiers were discarded rather than binned into consensus sequences. MiTCR, with a Q25 quality threshold and the strictest error-elimination algorithm, was used for CDR3 identification, clonotype clustering and error correction. Lower-bound total TCR beta diversity was estimated with a nonparametric unseen species model using Euler transformation. TCRdb applied fastp at Q25 and MiXCR to the public reads, then kept only in-frame beta chains. Entries that share a CDR3 protein sequence are merged under the most common genes and DNA. The V and J calls were determined by TCRdb, not by the authors. The sample table records about 1 million distinct CDR3 sequences; under 55% of these occur just once. The ten most abundant clones make up approximately 20% of the sample.

The sequence is built from TRBV12-3 or TRBV12-4 and TRBJ1-2, with no confidently assigned D gene. Sequenced sample: blood. This TCR was sampled from a woman aged 55 to 70 in good health. The bases are TGTGCCAGCAGTTTACGAGGGAGCTATGGCTACACCTTC. Protein translation: CASSLRGSYGYTF.